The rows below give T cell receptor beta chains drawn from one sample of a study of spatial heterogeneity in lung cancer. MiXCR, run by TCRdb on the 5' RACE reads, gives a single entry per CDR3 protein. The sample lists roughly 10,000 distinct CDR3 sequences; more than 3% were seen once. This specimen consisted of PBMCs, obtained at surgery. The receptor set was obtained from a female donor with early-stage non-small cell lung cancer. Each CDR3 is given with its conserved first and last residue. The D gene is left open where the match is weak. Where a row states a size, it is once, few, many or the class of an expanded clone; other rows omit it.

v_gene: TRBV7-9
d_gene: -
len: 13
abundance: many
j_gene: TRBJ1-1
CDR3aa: CASSLVSEAEAFF
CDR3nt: TGTGCCAGCAGCTTAGTGTCAGAGGCTGAAGCTTTCTTT

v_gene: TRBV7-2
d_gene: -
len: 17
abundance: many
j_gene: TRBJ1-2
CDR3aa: CASSLVPVGGGNYGYTF
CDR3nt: TGTGCCAGCAGCTTAGTCCCAGTCGGAGGGGGGAACTATGGCTACACCTTC

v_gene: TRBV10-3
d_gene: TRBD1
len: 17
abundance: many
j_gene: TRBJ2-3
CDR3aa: CAISESRGPGSTDTQYF
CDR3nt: TGTGCCATCAGTGAGTCGAGGGGGCCAGGGAGCACAGATACGCAGTATTTT

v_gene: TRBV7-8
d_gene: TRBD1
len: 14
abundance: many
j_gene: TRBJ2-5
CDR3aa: CASSSWGQGETQYF
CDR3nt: TGTGCCAGCAGCTCATGGGGACAGGGGGAGACCCAGTACTTC

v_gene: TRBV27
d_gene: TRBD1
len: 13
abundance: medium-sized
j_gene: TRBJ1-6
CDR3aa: CASSRGDNSPLHF
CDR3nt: TGTGCCAGCAGCAGGGGGGACAATTCACCCCTCCACTTT

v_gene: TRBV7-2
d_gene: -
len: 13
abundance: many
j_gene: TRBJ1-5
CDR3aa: CASSLGRGQPQHF
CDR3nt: TGTGCCAGCAGCTTGGGACGGGGACAGCCCCAGCATTTT

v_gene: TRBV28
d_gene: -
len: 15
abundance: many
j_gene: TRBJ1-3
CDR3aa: CASSQLTTSGNTIYF
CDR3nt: TGTGCCAGCAGCCAACTAACCACCTCTGGAAACACCATATATTTT

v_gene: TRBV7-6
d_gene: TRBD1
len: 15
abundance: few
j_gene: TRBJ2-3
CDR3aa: CASSYGTGVTDTQYF
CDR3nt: TGTGCCAGCAGCTACGGGACAGGGGTCACAGATACGCAGTATTTT

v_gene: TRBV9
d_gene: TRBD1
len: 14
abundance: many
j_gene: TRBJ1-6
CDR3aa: CASSDGSGGSPLHF
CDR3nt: TGTGCCAGCAGCGACGGGTCAGGGGGCTCACCCCTCCACTTT

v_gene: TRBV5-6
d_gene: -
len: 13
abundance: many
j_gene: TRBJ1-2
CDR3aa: CASRLQGVYGYTF
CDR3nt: TGTGCCAGCAGATTACAAGGGGTCTATGGCTACACCTTC

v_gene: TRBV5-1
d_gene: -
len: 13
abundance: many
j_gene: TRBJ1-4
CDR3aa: CASSLGQGTELFF
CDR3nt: TGCGCCAGCAGCTTGGGGCAGGGTACGGAACTGTTTTTT

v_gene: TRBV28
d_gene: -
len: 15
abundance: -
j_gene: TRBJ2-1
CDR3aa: CASSSPPRRDNEQFF
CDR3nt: TGTGCCAGCAGTTCCCCCCCCCGGAGGGACAATGAGCAGTTCTTC

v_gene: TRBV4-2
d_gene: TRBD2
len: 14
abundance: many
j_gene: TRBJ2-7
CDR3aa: CASSTLAGGDGQYF
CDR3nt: TGTGCCAGCAGCACACTAGCGGGGGGCGACGGGCAGTACTTC

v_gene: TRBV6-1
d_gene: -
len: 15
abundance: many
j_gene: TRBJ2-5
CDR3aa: CASSLTGRAEETQYF
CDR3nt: TGTGCCAGCAGTCTCACGGGCAGGGCTGAAGAGACCCAGTACTTC

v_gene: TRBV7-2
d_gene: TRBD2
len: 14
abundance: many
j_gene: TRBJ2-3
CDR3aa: CASRPLAGADTQYF
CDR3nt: TGTGCCAGCAGGCCATTAGCGGGCGCAGATACGCAGTATTTT

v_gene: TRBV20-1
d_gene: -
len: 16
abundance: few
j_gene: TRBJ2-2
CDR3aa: CSAPPSGTANTGELFF
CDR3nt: TGCAGTGCTCCACCCTCCGGGACGGCGAACACCGGGGAGCTGTTTTTT

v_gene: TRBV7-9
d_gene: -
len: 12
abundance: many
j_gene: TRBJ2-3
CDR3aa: CASSPLADTQYF
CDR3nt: TGTGCCAGCAGCCCCCTAGCGGATACGCAGTATTTT

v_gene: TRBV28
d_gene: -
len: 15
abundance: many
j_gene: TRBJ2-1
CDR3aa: CASSFPGFQDNEQFF
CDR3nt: TGTGCCAGCAGTTTCCCCGGATTTCAGGACAATGAGCAGTTCTTC

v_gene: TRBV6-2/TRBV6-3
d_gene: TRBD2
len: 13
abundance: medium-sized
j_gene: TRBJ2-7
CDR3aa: CASSPGGGPEQYF
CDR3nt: TGTGCCAGCAGTCCGGGAGGAGGCCCCGAGCAGTACTTC

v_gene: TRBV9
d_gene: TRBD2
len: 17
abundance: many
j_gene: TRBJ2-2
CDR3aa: CASSVGPGTSGTGELFF
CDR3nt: TGTGCCAGCAGCGTAGGACCCGGGACTAGCGGGACCGGGGAGCTGTTTTTT

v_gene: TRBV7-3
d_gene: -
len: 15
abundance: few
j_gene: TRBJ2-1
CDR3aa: CASSLSPSAYNEQFF
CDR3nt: TGTGCCAGCAGCTTATCACCTAGCGCATACAATGAGCAGTTCTTC

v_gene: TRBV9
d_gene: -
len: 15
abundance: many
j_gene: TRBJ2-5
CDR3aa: CASSLAQGNQETQYF
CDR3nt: TGTGCCAGCAGCTTAGCTCAGGGAAACCAAGAGACCCAGTACTTC

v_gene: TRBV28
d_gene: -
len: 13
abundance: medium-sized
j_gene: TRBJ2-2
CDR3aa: CATQSSNTGELFF
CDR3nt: TGTGCCACCCAAAGCTCGAACACCGGGGAGCTGTTTTTT

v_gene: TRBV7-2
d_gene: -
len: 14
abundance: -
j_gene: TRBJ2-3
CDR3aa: CASSLAGAADTQYF
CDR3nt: TGTGCCAGCAGCTTAGCGGGAGCGGCAGATACGCAGTATTTT

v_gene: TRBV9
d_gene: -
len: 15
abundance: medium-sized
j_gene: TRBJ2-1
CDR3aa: CASSVGLEPYNEQFF
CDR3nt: TGTGCCAGCAGCGTAGGTCTAGAGCCCTACAATGAGCAGTTCTTC

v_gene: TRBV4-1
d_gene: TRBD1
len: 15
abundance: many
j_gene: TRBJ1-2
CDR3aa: CASSQGQGPNYGYTF
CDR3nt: TGCGCCAGCAGCCAGGGACAGGGTCCCAACTATGGCTACACCTTC

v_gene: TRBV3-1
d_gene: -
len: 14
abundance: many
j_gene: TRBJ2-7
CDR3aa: CASSQGLAGNEQYF
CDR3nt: TGTGCCAGCAGCCAAGGGCTAGCAGGTAACGAGCAGTACTTC

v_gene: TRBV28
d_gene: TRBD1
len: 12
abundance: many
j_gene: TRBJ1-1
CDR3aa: CASGDRGTEAFF
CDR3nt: TGTGCCAGTGGGGACAGGGGCACTGAAGCTTTCTTT

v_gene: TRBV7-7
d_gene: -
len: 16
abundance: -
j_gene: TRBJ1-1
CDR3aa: CASSRRRRTANTEAFF
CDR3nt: TGTGCCAGCAGCCGACGTCGGAGGACAGCTAACACTGAAGCTTTCTTT